The text below deals with one T cell receptor (beta chain). No antigen is known for it. This specimen belongs to a study of blood T cells in healthy people across ages. The donors, healthy Caucasians from Russia, were aged 6 to 90. The draw of peripheral blood yielded ten milliliters from each donor. Every sample yielded at least 6.5 million isolated PBMCs. Then a second PCR, running roughly 7 to 11 cycles, was carried out with a sample-barcoded 5' primer and a J-beta primer mix. Each CDR3 protein is one row after TCRdb ran MiXCR on the 5' RACE reads. The data contain roughly 1.6 million distinct CDR3 sequences, about 32% of them singletons. Study outcomes and limitations: A roughly linear age-dependent decrease characterized TCR beta diversity per million T cells.

CDR3 length: 16 amino acids. V shed 1 base and J shed 6 bases, with 19 bases lying between them. Germline CDR1 MNHEY, CDR2 SVGEGT. The chain joins TRBV6-2 or TRBV6-3 to TRBJ2-7; D assignment may be TRBD1 or TRBD2 (5 bases each). The receptor was derived from a woman aged 25 to 45 in good health. Material for sequencing was blood. CDR3 coding DNA: TGTGCCAGCAGTTACTTGTTCTATCTGTCAGGGACCGAGCAGTACTTC. Its translation is CASSYLFYLSGTEQYF.